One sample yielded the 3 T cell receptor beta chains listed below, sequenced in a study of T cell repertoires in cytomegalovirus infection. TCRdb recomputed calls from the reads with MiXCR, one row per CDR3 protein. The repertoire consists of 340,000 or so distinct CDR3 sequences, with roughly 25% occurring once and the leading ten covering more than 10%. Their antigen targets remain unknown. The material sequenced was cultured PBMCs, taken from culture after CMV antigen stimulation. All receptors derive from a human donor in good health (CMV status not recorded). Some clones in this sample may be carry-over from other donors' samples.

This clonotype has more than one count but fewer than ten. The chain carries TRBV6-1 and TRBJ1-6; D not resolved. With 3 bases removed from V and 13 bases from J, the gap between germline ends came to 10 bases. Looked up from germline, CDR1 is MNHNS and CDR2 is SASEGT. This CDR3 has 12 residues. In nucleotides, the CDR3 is TGTGCCAGCAGTGAGCCCCGCAACCCCCTCCACTTT. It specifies CASSEPRNPLHF.

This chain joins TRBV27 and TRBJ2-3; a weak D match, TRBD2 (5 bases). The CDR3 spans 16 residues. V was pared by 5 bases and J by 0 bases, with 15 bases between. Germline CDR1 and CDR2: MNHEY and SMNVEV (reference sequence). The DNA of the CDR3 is TGTGCCAGCAGTCCCTTGGACTTAACCAGCACAGATACGCAGTATTTT. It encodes CASSPLDLTSTDTQYF.

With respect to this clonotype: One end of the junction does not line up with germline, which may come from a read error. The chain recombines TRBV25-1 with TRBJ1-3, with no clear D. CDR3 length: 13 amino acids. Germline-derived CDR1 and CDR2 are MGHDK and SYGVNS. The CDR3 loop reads CPSSDPSGNTIYF. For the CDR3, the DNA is TGTCCCAGCAGTGACCCGTCTGGAAACACCATATATTTT.